One and the same sample provided the 3 T cell receptor beta chains below, sequenced in a study of T-cell memory formation after mild COVID-19. Via MiXCR, TCRdb re-called the 5' RACE reads, giving one row per CDR3 protein. The sample lists fewer than 400,000 distinct CDR3 sequences, approximately 12% occurring once. The sample was PBMCs or a T cell subset sorted from them (not recorded which). The receptors stem from a man aged 18 to 30 who had mild COVID-19 (a few samples of this study predate the infection). Cell type and time point are not known.

This clonotype was seen repeatedly, ten times or more. The J gene is TRBJ1-1, the V gene TRBV18, with D tentatively TRBD1 (5 bases). The CDR3 has 16 residues. V lost 4 bases and J lost 5, with 20 bases in between. Germline V CDR1 and CDR2: KGHSH, LQKENI. DNA for the CDR3: TGTGCCAGCTCACTCAACATCGGAACAGGACAAACTGAAGCTTTCTTT. Encoded protein: CASSLNIGTGQTEAFF.

This clonotype was detected only a few times. The gene calls are TRBV7-9 and TRBJ2-5; maybe TRBD2 (6 bases). Trimming shortened V by 5 bases and J by 4 bases, and 35 bases separated the two germline ends. Germline V gene data show CDR1 as SEHNR and CDR2 as FQNEAQ (reference sequence). CDR3 length: 21 residues. The CDR3 DNA reads as TGTGCCAGCAGCCCCCCCTCTGGGTTTAATAGCGGCGGAAACTCACGAGAGACCCAGTACTTC. It is translated as CASSPPSGFNSGGNSRETQYF. Filled out from reference TRBV7-9 and TRBJ2-5, the complete variable domain reads DTGVSQNPRHKITKRGQNVTFRCDPISEHNRLYWYRQTLGQGPEFLTYFQNEAQLEKSRLLSDRFSAERPKGSFSTLEIQRTEQGDSAMYLCASSPPSGFNSGGNSRETQYFGPGTRLLVL.

The rearrangement links TRBV5-1 to TRBJ2-5; TRBD2 agrees at 13 bases. V shed 4 bases and J 5 bases; nucleotides not matched to a gene: 11. Per germline, CDR1 SGHRS and CDR2 YFSETQ. This CDR3 region has 17 residues. CDR3 residues: CASSDGTSGATVETQYF. Written as DNA, the CDR3 is TGCGCCAGCAGCGACGGGACTAGCGGGGCGACAGTGGAGACCCAGTACTTC.